A single sample is the source of the 5 T cell receptor beta chains below, sequenced in a study of T cell changes during pregnancy in multiple sclerosis. Assay used: immunoSEQ multiplex PCR; TCRdb lists only in-frame clones, some missing. The data show roughly 70,000 clones, with around 94% seen just once and approximately 2.2% held by the top ten. Sequences were derived from peripheral blood, sampled before pregnancy. The receptor source for this set is a female donor with multiple sclerosis, enrolled in a pregnancy study.

The V gene is TRBV15, the J gene TRBJ2-7; no definite D call. The CDR3 is 14 residues long. Germline assignment: CDR1 LNHNV and CDR2 YYDKDF (reference sequence). With 6 bases removed from V and 0 bases from J, the gap between germline ends came to 12 bases. In nucleotides, the CDR3 is TGTGCCACCAGTCTTGCTAGAGCCTCCTACGAGCAGTACTTC. Its protein is CATSLARASYEQYF.

The rearrangement uses TRBV2 and TRBJ1-4; 7 nucleotides align to TRBD1. The CDR3 is made up of 18 amino acids. Germline CDR1 is SNHLY and CDR2 is FYNNEI. V was clipped by 4 bases and J by 0 bases; unmatched bases: 11. CDR3 sequence reads: CASSAPRQGFATNEKLFF. The DNA for the CDR3 is TGTGCCAGCAGTGCTCCTCGACAGGGCTTTGCAACTAATGAAAAACTGTTTTTT.

The chain uses TRBV5-1 and TRBJ2-1, with TRBD2 identical over 13 bases. Germline V gene lookup returns CDR1 SGHRS and CDR2 YFSETQ. The CDR3 totals 15 residues. V shed 3 bases and J 7 bases; nucleotides not matched to a gene: 4. The CDR3 sequence: CASSSRTSGSNEQFF. The CDR3 nucleotides read TGCGCCAGCAGCTCCCGGACTAGCGGGAGTAATGAGCAGTTCTTC.

The DNA of the CDR3 is TGTGCCAGCAGGCTTAGGGCGGGACAGGGCTACTACAATGAGCAGTTCTTC. Its protein is CASRLRAGQGYYNEQFF. The chain joins TRBV28 to TRBJ2-1; 9 nucleotides align to TRBD1. Germline V lookup: CDR1 MDHEN, CDR2 SYDVKM. This CDR3 is built from 17 residues. V shed 6 bases, J shed 3 bases, and the junction held 12 bases outside the gene matches.

This chain links TRBV5-1 with TRBJ1-3; 11 nucleotides line up with TRBD1. From germline, CDR1 is SGHRS and CDR2 YFSETQ. Germline trimming cut 3 bases from V and 6 bases from J; bases unmatched to any gene: 17. The CDR3 has 19 amino acids. The CDR3 spells CASSSTGTGGREAENTIYF. CDR3 nucleotides: TGCGCCAGCAGCTCAACCGGGACAGGGGGGCGAGAGGCCGAAAACACCATATATTTT.